The subject of this entry is one T cell receptor (beta chain). Different DNA sequences within this sample yield the same CDR3. Sequencing used immunoSEQ multiplex PCR; TCRdb keeps in-frame clones, though not all of them. The top ten clones hold roughly 13% of a sample with more than 95,000 clones, about four fifths of them seen once. Trimming cost V 6 bases and J 4 bases, with 13 bases left between them. The germline V gene encodes CDR1 SQVTM and CDR2 ANQGSEA. The CDR3 loop spans 13 amino acids. The sample is drawn from a study of control samples from healthy donors and cancer patients. This TCR was sampled from a woman in her 50s in good health. Material: blood. The rearrangement joins TRBV29-1 to TRBJ1-5; maybe TRBD1 (6 bases). This chain's CDR3 is CSVRDNYNQPQHF. In nucleotides, the CDR3 is TGCAGCGTACGGGACAATTATAATCAGCCCCAGCATTTT.